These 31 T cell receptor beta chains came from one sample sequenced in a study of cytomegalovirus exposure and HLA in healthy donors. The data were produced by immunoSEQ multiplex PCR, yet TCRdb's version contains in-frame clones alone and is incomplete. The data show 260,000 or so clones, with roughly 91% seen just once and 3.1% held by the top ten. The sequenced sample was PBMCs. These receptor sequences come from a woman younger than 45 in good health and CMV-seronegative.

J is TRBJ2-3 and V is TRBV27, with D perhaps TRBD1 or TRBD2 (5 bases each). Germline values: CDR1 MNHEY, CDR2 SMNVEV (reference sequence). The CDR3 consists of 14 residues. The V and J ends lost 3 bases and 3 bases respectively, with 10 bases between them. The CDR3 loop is CASSLGTATDTQYF. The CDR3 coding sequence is TGTGCCAGCAGTTTGGGGACGGCGACAGATACGCAGTATTTT.

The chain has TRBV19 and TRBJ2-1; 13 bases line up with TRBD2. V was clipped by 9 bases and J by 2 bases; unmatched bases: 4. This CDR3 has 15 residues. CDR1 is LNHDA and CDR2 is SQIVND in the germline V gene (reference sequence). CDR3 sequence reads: CASRTSGSPYNEQFF. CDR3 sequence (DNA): TGTGCCAGCCGGACTAGCGGGAGTCCCTACAATGAGCAGTTCTTC.

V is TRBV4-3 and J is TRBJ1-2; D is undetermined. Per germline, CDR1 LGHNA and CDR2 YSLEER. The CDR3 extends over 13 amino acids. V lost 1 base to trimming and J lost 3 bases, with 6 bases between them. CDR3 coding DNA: TGCGCCAGCAGCCAAGTCGGGGACTATGGCTACACCTTC. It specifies CASSQVGDYGYTF.

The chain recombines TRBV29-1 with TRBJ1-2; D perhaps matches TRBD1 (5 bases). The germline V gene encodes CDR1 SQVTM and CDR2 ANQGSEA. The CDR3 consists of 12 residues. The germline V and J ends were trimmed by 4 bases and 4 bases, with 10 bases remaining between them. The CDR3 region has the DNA TGCAGCGTTGCAGGGAGTGGCTATGGCTACACCTTC. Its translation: CSVAGSGYGYTF.

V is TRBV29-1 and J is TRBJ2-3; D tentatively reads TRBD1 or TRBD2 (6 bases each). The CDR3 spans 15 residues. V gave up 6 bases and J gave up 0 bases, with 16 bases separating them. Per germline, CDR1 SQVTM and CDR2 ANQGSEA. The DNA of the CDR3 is TGCAGCGTCGTGGATGGGGGGCGCAGCACAGATACGCAGTATTTT. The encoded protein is CSVVDGGRSTDTQYF.

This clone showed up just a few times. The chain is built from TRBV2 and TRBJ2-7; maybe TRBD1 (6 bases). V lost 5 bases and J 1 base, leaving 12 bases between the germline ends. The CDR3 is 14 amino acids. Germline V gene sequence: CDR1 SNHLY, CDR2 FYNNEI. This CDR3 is CASSKYRDSYEQYF. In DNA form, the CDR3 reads TGTGCCAGCAGTAAGTACAGGGATTCCTACGAGCAGTACTTC.

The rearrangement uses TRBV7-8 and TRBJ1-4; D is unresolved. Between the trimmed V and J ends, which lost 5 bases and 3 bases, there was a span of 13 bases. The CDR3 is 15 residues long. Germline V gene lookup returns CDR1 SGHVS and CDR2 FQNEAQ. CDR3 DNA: TGTGCCAGCAGCCCCCACCGGGCAGCTAATGAAAAACTGTTTTTT. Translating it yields CASSPHRAANEKLFF.

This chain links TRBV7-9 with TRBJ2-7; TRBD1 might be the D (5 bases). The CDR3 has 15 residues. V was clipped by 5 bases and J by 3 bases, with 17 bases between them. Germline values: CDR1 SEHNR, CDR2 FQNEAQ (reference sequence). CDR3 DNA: TGTGCCAGCAGCCCGGTAGGGGCACCTAGCTACGAGCAGTACTTC. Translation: CASSPVGAPSYEQYF.

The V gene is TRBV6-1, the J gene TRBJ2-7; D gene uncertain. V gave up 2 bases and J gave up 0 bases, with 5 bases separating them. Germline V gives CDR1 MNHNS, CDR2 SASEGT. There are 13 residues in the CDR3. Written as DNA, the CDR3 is TGTGCCAGCAGTGAAAACAGCTCCTACGAGCAGTACTTC. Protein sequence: CASSENSSYEQYF.

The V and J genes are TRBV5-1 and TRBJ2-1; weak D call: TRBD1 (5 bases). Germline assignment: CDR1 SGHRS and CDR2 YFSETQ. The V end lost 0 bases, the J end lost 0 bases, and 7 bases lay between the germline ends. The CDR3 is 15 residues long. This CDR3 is CASSLGQSSYNEQFF. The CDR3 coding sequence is TGCGCCAGCAGCTTGGGACAGAGCTCCTACAATGAGCAGTTCTTC.

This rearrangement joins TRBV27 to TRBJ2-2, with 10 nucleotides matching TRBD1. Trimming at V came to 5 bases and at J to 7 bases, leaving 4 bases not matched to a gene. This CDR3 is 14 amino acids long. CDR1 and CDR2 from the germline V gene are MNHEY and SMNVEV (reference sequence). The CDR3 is CASSQWTGGGELFF. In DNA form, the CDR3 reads TGTGCCAGCAGTCAATGGACAGGGGGCGGGGAGCTGTTTTTT.

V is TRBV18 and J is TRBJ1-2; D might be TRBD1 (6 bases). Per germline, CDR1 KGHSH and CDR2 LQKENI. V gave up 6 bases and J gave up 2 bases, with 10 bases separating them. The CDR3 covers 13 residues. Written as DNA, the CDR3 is TGTGCCAGCTCCCTCGGACAGAACTATGGCTACACCTTC. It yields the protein CASSLGQNYGYTF.

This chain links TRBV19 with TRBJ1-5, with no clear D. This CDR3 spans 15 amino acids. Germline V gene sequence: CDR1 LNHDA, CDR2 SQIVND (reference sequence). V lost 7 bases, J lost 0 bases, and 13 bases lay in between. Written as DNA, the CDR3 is TGTGCCAGTACCATACAGATACGTAGCAATCAGCCCCAGCATTTT. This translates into CASTIQIRSNQPQHF.

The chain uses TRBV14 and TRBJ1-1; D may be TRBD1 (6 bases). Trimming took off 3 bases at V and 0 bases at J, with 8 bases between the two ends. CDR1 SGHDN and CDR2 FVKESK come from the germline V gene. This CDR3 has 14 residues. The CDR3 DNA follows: TGTGCCAGCAGCCAGTACAGGGTGAACACTGAAGCTTTCTTT. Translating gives CASSQYRVNTEAFF.

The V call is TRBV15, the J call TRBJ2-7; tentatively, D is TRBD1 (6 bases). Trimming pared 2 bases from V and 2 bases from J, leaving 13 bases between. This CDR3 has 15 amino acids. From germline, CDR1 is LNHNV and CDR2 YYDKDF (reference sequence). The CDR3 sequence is CATSRSRQAAYEQYF. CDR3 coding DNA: TGTGCCACCAGCAGATCTCGACAGGCTGCCTACGAGCAGTACTTC.

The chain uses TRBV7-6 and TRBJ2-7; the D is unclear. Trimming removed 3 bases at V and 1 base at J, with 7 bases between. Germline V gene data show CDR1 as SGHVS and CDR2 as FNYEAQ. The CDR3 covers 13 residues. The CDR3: CASSFGISYEQYF. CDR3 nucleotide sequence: TGTGCCAGCAGCTTTGGCATTTCCTACGAGCAGTACTTC.

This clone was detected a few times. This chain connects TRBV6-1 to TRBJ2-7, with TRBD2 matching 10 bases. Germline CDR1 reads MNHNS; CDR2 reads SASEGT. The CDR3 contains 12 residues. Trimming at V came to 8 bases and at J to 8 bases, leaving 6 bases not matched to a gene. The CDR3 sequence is CASLRLAGKQYF. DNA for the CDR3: TGTGCCAGCCTTAGACTAGCGGGCAAGCAGTACTTC.

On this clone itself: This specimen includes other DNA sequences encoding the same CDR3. This CDR3 reads CASSIGVNTEAFF. The CDR3 nucleotides are TGTGCCAGTAGTATAGGAGTGAACACTGAAGCTTTCTTT. This chain uses TRBV19 with TRBJ1-1; D not resolved. V was pared by 1 base and J by 0 bases, with 3 bases between. Germline loops: CDR1 LNHDA, CDR2 SQIVND (reference sequence). This CDR3 spans 13 amino acids. The full variable domain, in which reference TRBV19 and TRBJ1-1 provide the parts outside the CDR3, is DGGITQSPKYLFRKEGQNVTLSCEQNLNHDAMYWYRQDPGQGLRLIYYSQIVNDFQKGDIAEGYSVSREKKESFPLTVTSAQKNPTAFYLCASSIGVNTEAFFGQGTRLTVV.

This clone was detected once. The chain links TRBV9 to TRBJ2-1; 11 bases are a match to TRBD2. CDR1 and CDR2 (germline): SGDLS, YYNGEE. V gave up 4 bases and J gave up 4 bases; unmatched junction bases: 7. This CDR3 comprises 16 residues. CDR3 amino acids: CASSLTGTSGYNEQFF. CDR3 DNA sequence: TGTGCCAGCAGCCTCACCGGGACTAGCGGATACAATGAGCAGTTCTTC.

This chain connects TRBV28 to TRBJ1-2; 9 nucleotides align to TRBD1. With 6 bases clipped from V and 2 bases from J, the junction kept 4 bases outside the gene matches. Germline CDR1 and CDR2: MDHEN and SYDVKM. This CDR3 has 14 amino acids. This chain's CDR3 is CASRAQGANYGYTF. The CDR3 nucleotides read TGTGCCAGCAGGGCACAGGGGGCAAACTATGGCTACACCTTC.

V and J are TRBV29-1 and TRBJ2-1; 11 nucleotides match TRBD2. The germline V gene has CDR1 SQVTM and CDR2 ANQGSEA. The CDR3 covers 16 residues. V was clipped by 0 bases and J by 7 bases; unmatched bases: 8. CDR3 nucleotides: TGCAGCGTTGAAGATTCCGTAGCGGGAGGGTGGAATGAGCAGTTCTTC. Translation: CSVEDSVAGGWNEQFF.

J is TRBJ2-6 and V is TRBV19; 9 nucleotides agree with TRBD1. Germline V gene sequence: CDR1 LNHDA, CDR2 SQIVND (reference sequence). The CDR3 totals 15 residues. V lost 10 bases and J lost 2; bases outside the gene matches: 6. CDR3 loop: CATSQGAAGANVLTF. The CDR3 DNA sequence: TGTGCCACCTCACAGGGGGCGGCTGGGGCCAACGTCCTGACTTTC.

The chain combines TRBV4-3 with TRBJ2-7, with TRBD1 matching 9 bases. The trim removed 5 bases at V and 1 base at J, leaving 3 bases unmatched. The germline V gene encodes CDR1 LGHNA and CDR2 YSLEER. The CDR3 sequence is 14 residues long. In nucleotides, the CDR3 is TGCGCCAGCAGCGAGGACAGGGGTTCCTACGAGCAGTACTTC. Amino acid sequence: CASSEDRGSYEQYF.

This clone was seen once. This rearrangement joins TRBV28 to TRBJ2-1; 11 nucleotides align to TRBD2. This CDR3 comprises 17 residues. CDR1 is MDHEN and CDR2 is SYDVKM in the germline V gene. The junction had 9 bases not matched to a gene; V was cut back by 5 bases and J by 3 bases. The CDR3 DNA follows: TGTGCCAGCAGTCGTCGAGGCCTAGCGGGAGGCTACAATGAGCAGTTCTTC. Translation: CASSRRGLAGGYNEQFF.

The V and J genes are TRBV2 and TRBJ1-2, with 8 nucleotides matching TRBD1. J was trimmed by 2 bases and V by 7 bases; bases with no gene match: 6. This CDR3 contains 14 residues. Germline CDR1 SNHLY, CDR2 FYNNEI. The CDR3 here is CASNDRGYNYGYTF. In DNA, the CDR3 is TGTGCCAGCAACGACAGGGGCTACAACTATGGCTACACCTTC.

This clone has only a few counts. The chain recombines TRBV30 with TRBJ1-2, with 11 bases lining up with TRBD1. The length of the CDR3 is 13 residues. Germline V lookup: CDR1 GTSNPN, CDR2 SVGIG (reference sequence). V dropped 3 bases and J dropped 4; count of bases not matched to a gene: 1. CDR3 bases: TGTGCCTGGAGGGGGACAGGGGGCTATGGCTACACCTTC. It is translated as CAWRGTGGYGYTF.

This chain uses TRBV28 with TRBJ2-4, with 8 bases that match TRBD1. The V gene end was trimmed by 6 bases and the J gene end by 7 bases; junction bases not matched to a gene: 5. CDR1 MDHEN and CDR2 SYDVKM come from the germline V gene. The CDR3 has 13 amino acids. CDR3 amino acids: CASRKDRVNIQYF. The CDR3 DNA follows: TGTGCCAGCAGAAAGGACAGGGTGAACATTCAGTACTTC.

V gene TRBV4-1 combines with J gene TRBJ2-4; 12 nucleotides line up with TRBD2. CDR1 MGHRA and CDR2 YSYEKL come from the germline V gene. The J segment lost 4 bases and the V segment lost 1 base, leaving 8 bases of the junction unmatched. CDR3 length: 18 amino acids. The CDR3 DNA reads TGCGCCAGCAGCCAAGGTAGACTAGCGGGAGTGGCGAAAAACATTCAGTACTTC. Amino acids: CASSQGRLAGVAKNIQYF.

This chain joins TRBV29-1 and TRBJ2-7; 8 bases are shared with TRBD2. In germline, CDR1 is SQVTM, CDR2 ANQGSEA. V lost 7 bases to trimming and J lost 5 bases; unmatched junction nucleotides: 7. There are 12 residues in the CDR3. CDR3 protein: CSGGLVGNEQYF. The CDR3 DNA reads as TGCAGCGGGGGACTAGTTGGGAACGAGCAGTACTTC.

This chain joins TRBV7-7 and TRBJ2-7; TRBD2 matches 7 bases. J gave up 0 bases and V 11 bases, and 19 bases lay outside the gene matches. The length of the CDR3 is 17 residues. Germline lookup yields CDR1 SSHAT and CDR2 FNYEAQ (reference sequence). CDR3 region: CALPGLSRQRNSYEQYF. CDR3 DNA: TGTGCCCTACCGGGACTATCACGCCAAAGGAACTCCTACGAGCAGTACTTC.

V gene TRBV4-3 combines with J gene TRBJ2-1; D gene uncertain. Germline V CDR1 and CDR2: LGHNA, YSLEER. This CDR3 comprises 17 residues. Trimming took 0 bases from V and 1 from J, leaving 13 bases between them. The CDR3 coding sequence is TGCGCCAGCAGCCAAGATGGGTCGGGTGCTTCCTACAATGAGCAGTTCTTC. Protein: CASSQDGSGASYNEQFF.